The 28 T cell receptor beta chains in this list originate from one sample, sequenced in a study of T cell changes during pregnancy in multiple sclerosis. Here immunoSEQ multiplex PCR was the method, and the copy in TCRdb shows in-frame clones only, minus some. This table holds 75,000 to 90,000 clones, roughly nine tenths found once. Sequencing was performed on PBMCs, taken in the first trimester of pregnancy. These receptors were taken from a female donor in good health, serving as a control in a pregnancy study. Some clones in this sample may be carry-over from other donors' samples.

V gene TRBV15 combines with J gene TRBJ1-1; D perhaps matches TRBD1 (6 bases). This CDR3 region has 19 residues. V was cut by 2 bases and J by 7 bases, with 29 bases left in between. Germline V gene sequence: CDR1 LNHNV, CDR2 YYDKDF (reference sequence). The CDR3 DNA is TGTGCCACCAGCAGACCCAGGCTTCAGGGGCTGCCACGACCCCTTGAAGCTTTCTTT. Its translation is CATSRPRLQGLPRPLEAFF.

In this sample, this clone turned up a few times. This chain links TRBV27 with TRBJ1-6; 7 nucleotides match TRBD1. Germline assignment: CDR1 MNHEY and CDR2 SMNVEV (reference sequence). V shed 5 bases and J 7 bases; nucleotides not matched to a gene: 5. The CDR3 spans 14 residues. CDR3 residues: CASSHDRANSPLHF. CDR3 in DNA: TGTGCCAGCAGTCATGACAGGGCGAATTCACCCCTCCACTTT.

V and J are TRBV6-1 and TRBJ2-5, with 11 bases matching TRBD2. Germline lookup yields CDR1 MNHNS and CDR2 SASEGT. The CDR3 covers 15 residues. J gave up 2 bases and V 4 bases, and 3 bases lay outside the gene matches. The CDR3 loop reads CASSVLAGGQETQYF. The CDR3 bases are TGTGCCAGCAGTGTTTTAGCGGGGGGGCAAGAGACCCAGTACTTC.

The rearrangement joins TRBV5-6 to TRBJ1-6, with D hard to call. Germline loops: CDR1 SGHDT, CDR2 YYEEEE. The CDR3 length is 16 residues. Deletions cut 0 bases from V and 11 bases from J, with 18 bases between. In nucleotides, the CDR3 is TGTGCCAGCAGCTTGGCCTTGGAGGGCGATTTTGCACCCCTCCACTTT. It codes for CASSLALEGDFAPLHF.

V gene TRBV19 combines with J gene TRBJ1-5; D may be TRBD1 (6 bases). The CDR3 is 16 residues long. Germline assignment: CDR1 LNHDA and CDR2 SQIVND (reference sequence). Trimming removed 5 bases from V and 6 bases from J, with 20 bases in between. The CDR3, as DNA: TGTGCCAGTAGTCCTCAGAGTGGGGGCACGGGTCAGCCCCAGCATTTT. It translates to CASSPQSGGTGQPQHF.

The rearrangement uses TRBV5-6 and TRBJ2-3; D call uncertain. Trimming took off 2 bases at V and 3 bases at J, with 19 bases between the two ends. Germline V gives CDR1 SGHDT, CDR2 YYEEEE. The CDR3 length is 17 residues. CDR3 loop: CASSFLSRPRGTDTQYF. The CDR3 DNA is TGTGCCAGCAGCTTCCTGTCTCGCCCTCGAGGAACAGATACGCAGTATTTT.

The rearrangement links TRBV28 to TRBJ2-1; 9 nucleotides match TRBD2. Unmatched junction bases numbered 9, after V lost 7 bases and J lost 5 bases. Germline V gene data show CDR1 as MDHEN and CDR2 as SYDVKM. The CDR3 is 15 amino acids. The CDR3 nucleotides are TGTGCCAGCACCCTCATAGCGGGAGTGGACAATGAGCAGTTCTTC. This codes for CASTLIAGVDNEQFF.

This clone was counted only a few times. The V gene is TRBV5-1, the J gene TRBJ2-7, with a possible D match to TRBD1 (6 bases). This CDR3 has 14 residues. In germline, CDR1 is SGHRS, CDR2 YFSETQ. Trimming took 3 bases from V and 7 from J, leaving 17 bases between them. The CDR3 loop reads CASSSGGQSREQYF. The CDR3 region has the DNA TGCGCCAGCAGCTCAGGCGGACAGTCCCGGGAGCAGTACTTC.

The CDR3 coding sequence is TGTGCCAGCAGTGAAGAGGCCCAACGGGGAGAGACCCAGTACTTC. It specifies CASSEEAQRGETQYF. The chain couples TRBV2 to TRBJ2-5; D possibly corresponds to TRBD2 (5 bases). Trimming took off 1 base at V and 4 bases at J, with 13 bases between the two ends. This CDR3 spans 15 amino acids. Per germline, CDR1 SNHLY and CDR2 FYNNEI.

This chain uses TRBV18 with TRBJ1-2, with TRBD1 matching over 8 bases. The length of the CDR3 is 17 residues. V lost 4 bases, J lost 8 bases, and 18 bases stayed unmatched. The V gene's germline CDR1 is KGHSH and CDR2 LQKENI. This chain's CDR3 is CASSLVPGGDRLLGYTF. The CDR3 bases are TGTGCCAGCTCACTAGTTCCAGGGGGCGATCGGCTATTGGGCTACACCTTC.

The DNA of the CDR3 is TGTGCCAGCAGTCCCTGGGGACTCCCAGGGAGCACAGATACGCAGTATTTT. Translating gives CASSPWGLPGSTDTQYF. The V call is TRBV28, the J call TRBJ2-3; weak D call: TRBD2 (6 bases). Per the germline V gene, CDR1 is MDHEN and CDR2 is SYDVKM. The CDR3 extends over 17 amino acids. V was cut by 5 bases and J by 0 bases, with 18 bases left in between.

The chain employs TRBV28 and TRBJ1-1; D might be TRBD1 (6 bases). V lost 7 bases and J 7 bases, leaving 13 bases between the germline ends. The CDR3 totals 12 residues. Germline lookup yields CDR1 MDHEN and CDR2 SYDVKM. The CDR3 spells CASKTTGYEAFF. In nucleotides, the CDR3 is TGTGCCAGCAAGACGACAGGCTATGAAGCTTTCTTT.

There are a few counts of this clone. The V and J genes are TRBV19 and TRBJ2-7; TRBD2 is a possible D gene (5 bases). The CDR3 extends over 13 amino acids. The V gene's germline CDR1 is LNHDA and CDR2 SQIVND (reference sequence). V lost 7 bases to trimming and J lost 3 bases, with 13 bases between them. This CDR3 reads CASTPREGYEQYF. CDR3 nucleotide sequence: TGTGCCAGTACTCCAAGAGAGGGCTACGAGCAGTACTTC. The full variable domain, its missing parts supplied by reference TRBV19 and TRBJ2-7, is DGGITQSPKYLFRKEGQNVTLSCEQNLNHDAMYWYRQDPGQGLRLIYYSQIVNDFQKGDIAEGYSVSREKKESFPLTVTSAQKNPTAFYLCASTPREGYEQYFGPGTRLTVT.

V and J are TRBV5-6 and TRBJ1-1; a possible D gene is TRBD1 (5 bases). Germline V gene data show CDR1 as SGHDT and CDR2 as YYEEEE. The CDR3 contains 15 residues. V gave up 0 bases and J gave up 5 bases, with 14 bases separating them. CDR3 region: CASSLDGGVSTEAFF. The CDR3 DNA reads TGTGCCAGCAGCTTGGATGGAGGGGTGTCGACTGAAGCTTTCTTT.

CDR3 DNA: TGTGCCATCAGATGGGACAGGGACGAACAGCAGTACTTC. It is translated as CAIRWDRDEQQYF. This sequence joins TRBV10-3 and TRBJ2-7; 9 nucleotides match TRBD1. With 6 bases clipped from V and 8 bases from J, the junction kept 8 bases outside the gene matches. The V gene's germline CDR1 is ENHRY and CDR2 SYGVKD. The CDR3 totals 13 residues.

The gene calls are TRBV2 and TRBJ2-5; 10 positions match TRBD1. V gave up 6 bases and J gave up 3 bases; unmatched junction bases: 4. The CDR3 extends over 14 amino acids. Germline CDR1 is SNHLY and CDR2 is FYNNEI. The CDR3 sequence: CASSVGQGEETQYF. As DNA, the CDR3 is TGTGCCAGCAGCGTTGGACAGGGGGAAGAGACCCAGTACTTC.

The chain uses TRBV10-1 and TRBJ2-1; 9 bases match TRBD2. Germline V CDR1 and CDR2: WNHNN, SYGVQD (reference sequence). The CDR3 covers 13 residues. Trimming cost V 9 bases and J 4 bases; bases outside gene matches: 4. CDR3 in DNA: TGCGCCAGAGAACTAGCGGGTTACAATGAGCAGTTCTTC. The encoded protein is CARELAGYNEQFF.

The chain is built from TRBV21-1 and TRBJ2-3; TRBD2, the table's D call, was not compared with the DNA. TRBV21-1 is a documented pseudogene. The CDR3 is 17 amino acids. The CDR3 nucleotides are TGTGCCAGCAGCCACACGGCGGGACTACCTTTTATGGATACGCAGTATTTT. Translated: CASSHTAGLPFMDTQYF.

This chain connects TRBV7-9 to TRBJ2-7; 9 bases are a match to TRBD2. The CDR3 is 14 amino acids. The V gene's germline CDR1 is SEHNR and CDR2 FQNEAQ (reference sequence). The trim removed 5 bases at V and 3 bases at J, leaving 5 bases unmatched. CDR3 sequence reads: CASSPSGGNYEQYF. In DNA, the CDR3 is TGTGCCAGCAGCCCCAGCGGGGGGAACTACGAGCAGTACTTC.

This clone was counted once. This chain links TRBV5-8 with TRBJ1-1, with 9 positions matching TRBD1. Germline CDR1 is SGHTS and CDR2 is YDEGEE. J gave up 11 bases and V 3 bases, and 5 bases lay outside the gene matches. The CDR3 contains 12 residues. CDR3: CASSSRDRDAFF. CDR3 bases: TGTGCCAGCAGCTCCCGGGACAGGGACGCTTTCTTT.

The J gene is TRBJ2-2, the V gene TRBV29-1; maybe TRBD1 (6 bases). Trimming left V 8 bases short and J 4 bases short, with 11 bases between. This CDR3 has 12 amino acids. Germline CDR1 SQVTM, CDR2 ANQGSEA. The CDR3 protein is CSQTGPTGELFF. The DNA for the CDR3 is TGCAGCCAGACAGGTCCCACCGGGGAGCTGTTTTTT.

The CDR3 region has the DNA TGTGCCAGTAGTAACGTACGGGACAGACTTTCGGGGGAGCTGTTTTTT. Encoded protein: CASSNVRDRLSGELFF. The chain recombines TRBV19 with TRBJ2-2, with 7 bases identical to TRBD1. Germline trimming cut 4 bases from V and 8 bases from J; bases unmatched to any gene: 13. Germline V gene sequence: CDR1 LNHDA, CDR2 SQIVND (reference sequence). This CDR3 region has 16 residues.

The V call is TRBV28, the J call TRBJ1-5; D is uncertain. The ends were cut back, 4 bases at V and 6 bases at J, with 7 bases in the middle. The CDR3 runs to 12 residues. Per germline, CDR1 MDHEN and CDR2 SYDVKM. CDR3 amino acids: CASSSVGQPQHF. CDR3 coding DNA: TGTGCCAGCAGTTCCGTCGGTCAGCCCCAGCATTTT.

The chain combines TRBV5-4 with TRBJ2-1, with TRBD2 as a possible D gene (7 bases). The CDR3 totals 16 residues. Germline V CDR1 and CDR2: SGHNT, YYREEE (reference sequence). V was shortened by 1 base and J by 2 bases, with 13 bases between the two germline ends. The CDR3 here is CASSLNQGRAYNEQFF. CDR3 sequence (DNA): TGTGCCAGCAGCTTGAATCAGGGGAGGGCCTACAATGAGCAGTTCTTC.

The genes are TRBV27 and TRBJ2-7; a weak D match, TRBD1 (5 bases). The CDR3 covers 13 residues. Germline V gives CDR1 MNHEY, CDR2 SMNVEV (reference sequence). Trimming removed 6 bases from V and 6 bases from J, with 15 bases in between. The CDR3 DNA is TGTGCCAGCAGCGACACCCAGGGCACCGAGCAGTACTTC. As protein: CASSDTQGTEQYF.

This clone has just one count. The chain recombines TRBV7-2 with TRBJ2-1, with 7 bases matching TRBD2. The CDR3 is 14 amino acids. The trim removed 7 bases at V and 12 bases at J, leaving 15 bases unmatched. CDR1 is SGHTA and CDR2 is FQGNSA in the germline V gene. The CDR3 DNA reads TGTGCCAGCACCCTTCGGTGGGAGGGCCTCGGGCAGTTCTTC. It specifies CASTLRWEGLGQFF.

This clone was seen just once. The rearrangement uses TRBV7-8 and TRBJ2-3; perhaps TRBD1 as D (6 bases). CDR3 length: 15 residues. Deletions cut 1 base from V and 2 bases from J, with 10 bases between. CDR1 SGHVS and CDR2 FQNEAQ come from the germline V gene. Here the CDR3 reads CASSLGTASTDTQYF. CDR3 nucleotide sequence: TGTGCCAGCAGCTTAGGGACAGCCTCCACAGATACGCAGTATTTT.

The V gene is TRBV19, the J gene TRBJ2-2; possible D gene TRBD2, 6 bases. CDR3 length: 14 amino acids. Germline CDR1 reads LNHDA; CDR2 reads SQIVND (reference sequence). Trimming stripped 4 bases from V and 4 bases from J, with 10 bases between. CDR3 sequence reads: CASSTPGVTGELFF. The CDR3 region has the DNA TGTGCCAGTAGTACCCCGGGGGTCACCGGGGAGCTGTTTTTT.